A selection of T cell receptor beta chains follows, all from one sample in a study of cytomegalovirus exposure and HLA in healthy donors. The assay was immunoSEQ multiplex PCR, and TCRdb's table has in-frame clones only and misses some. The data hold 150,000 to 250,000 clones, with 70% to 80% observed a single time. Specimen: PBMCs. These receptor sequences come from a man aged 30 to 45 in good health and CMV-seronegative. The CDR3 runs from the conserved cysteine through the conserved F or W. Fields, in order: V gene, CDR3 length, J gene, D gene, CDR3 protein, CDR3 DNA. The D gene is left open where the match is weak.

TRBV7-9	12	TRBJ2-3	NA	CASSWRADTQYF	TGTGCCAGCAGCTGGAGGGCGGATACGCAGTATTTT
TRBV2	14	TRBJ2-1	TRBD1	CASSSGQGHNEQFF	TGTGCCAGCAGTTCGGGACAGGGCCACAATGAGCAGTTCTTC
TRBV4-1	16	TRBJ1-5	NA	CASSQDRDYSNQPQHF	TGCGCCAGCAGCCAAGACCGGGACTATAGCAATCAGCCCCAGCATTTT
TRBV19	13	TRBJ1-1	TRBD1	CASMRTGGTEAFF	TGTGCCAGTATGAGGACAGGGGGCACTGAAGCTTTCTTT
TRBV6-5	15	TRBJ2-7	NA	CASSYGSGYPYEQYF	TGTGCCAGCAGTTACGGTAGCGGATACCCCTACGAGCAGTACTTC
TRBV6-6	15	TRBJ2-5	TRBD2	CASMHSGLAQETQYF	TGTGCCAGCATGCACAGCGGACTAGCCCAAGAGACCCAGTACTTC
TRBV5-1	13	TRBJ2-2	NA	CASSLLSSGELFF	TGCGCCAGCAGCTTGCTTTCCTCCGGGGAGCTGTTTTTT
TRBV6-5	11	TRBJ2-5	NA	CASRGGETQYF	TGTGCCTCCCGGGGAGGAGAGACCCAGTACTTC
TRBV19	14	TRBJ2-5	TRBD1	CASSYDRAQETQYF	TGTGCCAGTAGTTACGACAGGGCTCAAGAGACCCAGTACTTC
TRBV28	16	TRBJ2-7	TRBD1	CASSLTPGQGYYEQYF	TGTGCCAGCAGTTTAACTCCGGGACAGGGCTACTACGAGCAGTACTTC
TRBV9	17	TRBJ2-2	NA	CASSPRGRTLNTGELFF	TGTGCCAGCAGCCCCAGGGGCAGGACCCTGAACACCGGGGAGCTGTTTTTT
TRBV6-5	14	TRBJ2-7	TRBD1	CASSPQGGSYEQYF	TGTGCCAGCAGCCCACAAGGGGGCAGTTACGAGCAGTACTTC
TRBV5-5	14	TRBJ1-2	NA	CASSLAQSALVYTF	TGTGCCAGCAGCTTAGCACAGTCCGCCCTCGTCTACACCTTC
TRBV2	12	TRBJ2-7	TRBD1	CAIPLGQGEQYF	TGTGCCATCCCGCTGGGACAGGGGGAGCAGTACTTC
TRBV2	13	TRBJ1-1	NA	CASTRETNTEAFF	TGTGCCAGCACCCGGGAGACGAACACTGAAGCTTTCTTT
TRBV11-2	15	TRBJ2-1	TRBD2	CASSFYSGSGNEQFF	TGTGCCAGCAGCTTTTATAGCGGGAGTGGCAATGAGCAGTTCTTC
TRBV5-6	14	TRBJ2-7	NA	CASSLVGGSYEQYF	TGTGCCAGCAGCTTGGTAGGGGGCTCCTACGAGCAGTACTTC